This T cell receptor beta chain originates from a study of T cell responses to AZD1222 COVID-19 vaccine. Study-level findings and limits: Only a handful of AZD1222 recipients tested seropositive at baseline.

This CDR3 spans 15 amino acids. The germline V and J ends were trimmed by 0 bases and 3 bases, with 11 bases remaining between them. CDR1 and CDR2 (germline): SGHDN, FVKESK. In the case of this clone: Its specificity is unknown.

The data were produced by immunoSEQ multiplex PCR, yet TCRdb's version contains in-frame clones alone and is incomplete. Among over 100,000 clones listed, roughly nine tenths were seen once. The receptor was isolated from an adult in good health. The sequences come from peripheral blood, collected on day 0 of AZD1222 vaccination. The J gene is TRBJ1-2, the V gene TRBV14; tentatively, D is TRBD1 (6 bases). CDR3 sequence: CASSQDPQGYYGYTF. In DNA form, the CDR3 reads TGTGCCAGCAGCCAAGATCCGCAGGGGTACTATGGCTACACCTTC.